This T cell receptor beta chain was retrieved from a study of PD-1 blockade in classical Hodgkin lymphoma. General observations from the study: Newly diagnosed patients reportedly had lower baseline TCR diversity than healthy donors. Repertoire differences have undefined causes, possibly disease activity or prior therapy.

Time point: newly diagnosed, previously untreated cHL patient sample. PBMCs from untreated, newly diagnosed classical Hodgkin lymphoma were comparison samples. In the case of this clone: What it binds is unknown.

Measured with immunoSEQ multiplex PCR; TCRdb has only the in-frame clones, and not every one. Of 30,000 or so clones detected, around 94% appear once; the ten largest clones hold roughly 2.1%. The CDR3 length is 14 residues. CDR1 SGHNT and CDR2 YYREEE come from the germline V gene (reference sequence). J was trimmed by 9 bases and V by 2 bases; bases with no gene match: 5. The sequence derives from a human donor with classical Hodgkin lymphoma. J is TRBJ2-1 and V is TRBV5-4; 10 bases line up with TRBD2. Sample: peripheral blood mononuclear cells (PBMCs). CDR3 loop: CASSFPSSGSEQFF. The CDR3 DNA reads as TGTGCCAGCAGCTTCCCTTCTAGCGGGAGTGAGCAGTTCTTC.